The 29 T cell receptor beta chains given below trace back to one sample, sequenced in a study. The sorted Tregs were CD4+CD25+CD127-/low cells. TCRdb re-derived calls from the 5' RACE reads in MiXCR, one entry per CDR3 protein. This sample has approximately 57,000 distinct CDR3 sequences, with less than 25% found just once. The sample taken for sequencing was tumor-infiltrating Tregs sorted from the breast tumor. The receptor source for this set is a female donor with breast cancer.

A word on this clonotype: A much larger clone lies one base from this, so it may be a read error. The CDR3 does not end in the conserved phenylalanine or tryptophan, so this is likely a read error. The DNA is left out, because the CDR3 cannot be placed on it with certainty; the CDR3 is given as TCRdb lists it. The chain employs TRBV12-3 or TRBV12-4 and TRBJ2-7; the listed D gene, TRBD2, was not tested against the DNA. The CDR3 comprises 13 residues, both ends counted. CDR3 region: CASSSTTELARYI.

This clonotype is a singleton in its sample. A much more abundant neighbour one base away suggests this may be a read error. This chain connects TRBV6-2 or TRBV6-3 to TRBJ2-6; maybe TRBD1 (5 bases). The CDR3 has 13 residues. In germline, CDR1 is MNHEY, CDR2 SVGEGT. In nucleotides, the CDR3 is TGTGCCACCCAAGGGTCTGGGGCCAACGGCCTGACTTTC. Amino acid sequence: CATQGSGANGLTF.

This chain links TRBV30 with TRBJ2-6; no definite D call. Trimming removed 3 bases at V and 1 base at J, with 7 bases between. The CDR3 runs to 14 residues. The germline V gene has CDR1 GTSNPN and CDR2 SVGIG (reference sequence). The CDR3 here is CAWSFLSGANVLTF. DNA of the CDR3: TGTGCCTGGAGCTTCCTTTCTGGGGCCAACGTCCTGACTTTC.

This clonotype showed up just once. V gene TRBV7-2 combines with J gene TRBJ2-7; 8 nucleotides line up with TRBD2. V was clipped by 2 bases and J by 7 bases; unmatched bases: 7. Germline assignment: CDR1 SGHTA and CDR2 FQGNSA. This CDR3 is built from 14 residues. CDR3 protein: CASSLTSGAREQYF. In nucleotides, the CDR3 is TGTGCCAGCAGCTTAACTAGCGGAGCCAGGGAGCAGTACTTC. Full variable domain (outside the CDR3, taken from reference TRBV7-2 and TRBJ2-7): GAGVSQSPSNKVTEKGKDVELRCDPISGHTALYWYRQSLGQGLEFLIYFQGNSAPDKSGLPSDRFSAERTGGSVSTLTIQRTQQEDSAVYLCASSLTSGAREQYFGPGTRLTVT.

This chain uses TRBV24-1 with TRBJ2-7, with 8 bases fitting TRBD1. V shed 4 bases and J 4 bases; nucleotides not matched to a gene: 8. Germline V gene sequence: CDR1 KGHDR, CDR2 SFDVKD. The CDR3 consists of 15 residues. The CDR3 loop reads CATSDSGTGGYEQYF. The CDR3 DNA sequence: TGTGCCACCAGTGACTCCGGGACAGGTGGTTACGAGCAGTACTTC.

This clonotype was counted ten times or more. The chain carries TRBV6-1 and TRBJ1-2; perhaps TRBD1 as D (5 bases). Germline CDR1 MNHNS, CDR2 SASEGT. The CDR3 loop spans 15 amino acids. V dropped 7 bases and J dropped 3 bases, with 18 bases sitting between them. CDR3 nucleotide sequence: TGTGCCAGCATCATCTCCGGGACGCTATACTATGGCTACACCTTC. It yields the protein CASIISGTLYYGYTF.

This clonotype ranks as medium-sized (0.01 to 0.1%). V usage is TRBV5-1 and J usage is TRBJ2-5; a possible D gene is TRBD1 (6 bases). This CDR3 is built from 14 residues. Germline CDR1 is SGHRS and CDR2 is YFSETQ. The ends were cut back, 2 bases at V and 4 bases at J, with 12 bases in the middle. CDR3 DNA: TGCGCCAGCAGCTTAGGGGGACAATCAGAGACCCAGTACTTC. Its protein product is CASSLGGQSETQYF. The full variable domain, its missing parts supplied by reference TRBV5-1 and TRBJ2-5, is KAGVTQTPRYLIKTRGQQVTLSCSPISGHRSVSWYQQTPGQGLQFLFEYFSETQRNKGNFPGRFSGRQFSNSRSEMNVSTLELGDSALYLCASSLGGQSETQYFGPGTRLLVL.

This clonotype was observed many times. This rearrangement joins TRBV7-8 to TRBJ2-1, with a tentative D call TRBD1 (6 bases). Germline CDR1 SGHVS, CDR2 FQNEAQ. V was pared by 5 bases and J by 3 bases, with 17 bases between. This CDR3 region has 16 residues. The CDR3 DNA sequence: TGTGCCAGCAGCCAGCAACAGGGTATCATCTACAATGAGCAGTTCTTC. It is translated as CASSQQQGIIYNEQFF. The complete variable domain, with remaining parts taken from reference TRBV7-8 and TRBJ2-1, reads GAGVSQSPRYKVAKRGQDVALRCDPISGHVSLFWYQQALGQGPEFLTYFQNEAQLDKSGLPSDRFFAERPEGSVSTLKIQRTQQEDSAVYLCASSQQQGIIYNEQFFGPGTRLTVL.

DNA for the CDR3: TGTGCCAGCTCACCATCCGGACAGGATGCGTCACCCCTCCACTTT. Protein product: CASSPSGQDASPLHF. This chain links TRBV18 with TRBJ1-6, with 7 bases fitting TRBD1. Trimming removed 2 bases from V and 10 bases from J; junction bases left unmatched: 8. The CDR3 totals 15 residues. The V gene's germline CDR1 is KGHSH and CDR2 LQKENI.

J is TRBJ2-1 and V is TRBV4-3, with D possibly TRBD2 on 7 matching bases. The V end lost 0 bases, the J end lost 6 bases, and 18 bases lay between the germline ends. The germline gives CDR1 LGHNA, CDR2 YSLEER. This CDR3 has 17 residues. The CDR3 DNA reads TGCGCCAGCAGCCAAGATCCGGTAGGGGGGGGAGTCAATGAGCAGTTCTTC. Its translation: CASSQDPVGGGVNEQFF.

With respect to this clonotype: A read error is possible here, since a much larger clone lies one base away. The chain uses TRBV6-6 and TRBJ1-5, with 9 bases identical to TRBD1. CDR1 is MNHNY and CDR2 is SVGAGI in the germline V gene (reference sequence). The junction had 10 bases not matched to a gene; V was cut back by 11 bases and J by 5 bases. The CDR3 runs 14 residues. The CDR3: CAGLSDRGDQPQHF. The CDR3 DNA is TGTGCCGGCCTATCTGACAGGGGGGATCAGCCCCAGCATTTT.

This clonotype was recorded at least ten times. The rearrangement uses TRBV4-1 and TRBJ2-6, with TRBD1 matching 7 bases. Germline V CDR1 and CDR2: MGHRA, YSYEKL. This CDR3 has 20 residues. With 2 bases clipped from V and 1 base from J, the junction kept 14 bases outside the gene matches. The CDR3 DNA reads TGCGCCAGCAGCCAAAGGCGTCTCTGGGACAGAGGATCTGGGGCCAACGTCCTGACTTTC. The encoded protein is CASSQRRLWDRGSGANVLTF.

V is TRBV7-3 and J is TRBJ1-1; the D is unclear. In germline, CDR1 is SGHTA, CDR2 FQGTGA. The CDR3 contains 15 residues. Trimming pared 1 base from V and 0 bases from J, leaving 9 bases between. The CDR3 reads CASSLNGLMNTEAFF. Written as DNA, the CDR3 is TGTGCCAGCAGCTTAAATGGTCTCATGAACACTGAAGCTTTCTTT.

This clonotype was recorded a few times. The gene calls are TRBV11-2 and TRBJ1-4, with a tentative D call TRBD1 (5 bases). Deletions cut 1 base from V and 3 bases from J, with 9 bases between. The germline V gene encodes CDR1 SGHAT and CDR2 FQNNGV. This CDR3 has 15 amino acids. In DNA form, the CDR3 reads TGTGCCAGCAGCTTAGCCCGGGGGGCTAATGAAAAACTGTTTTTT. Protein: CASSLARGANEKLFF.

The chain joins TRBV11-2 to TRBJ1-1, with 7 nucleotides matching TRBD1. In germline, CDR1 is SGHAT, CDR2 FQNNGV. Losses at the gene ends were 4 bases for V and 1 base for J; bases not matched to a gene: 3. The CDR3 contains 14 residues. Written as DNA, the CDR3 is TGTGCCAGCAGCTACTACAGGGGGAACACTGAAGCTTTCTTT. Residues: CASSYYRGNTEAFF.

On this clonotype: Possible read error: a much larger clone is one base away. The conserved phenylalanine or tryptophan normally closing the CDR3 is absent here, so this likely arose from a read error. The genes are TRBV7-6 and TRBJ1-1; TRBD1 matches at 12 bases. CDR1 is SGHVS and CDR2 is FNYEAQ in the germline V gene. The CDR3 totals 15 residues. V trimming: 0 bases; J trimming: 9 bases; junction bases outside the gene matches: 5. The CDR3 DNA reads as TGTGCCAGCAGCTTAGCAGGGACAGGGGGCGAGAAAGCTTTCTGT. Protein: CASSLAGTGGEKAFC.

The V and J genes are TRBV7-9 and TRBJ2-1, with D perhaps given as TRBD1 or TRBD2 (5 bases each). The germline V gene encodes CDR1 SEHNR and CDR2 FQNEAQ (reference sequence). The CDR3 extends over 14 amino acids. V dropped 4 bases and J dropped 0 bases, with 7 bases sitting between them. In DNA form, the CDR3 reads TGTGCCAGCAGCTGGGACCACTCCTACAATGAGCAGTTCTTC. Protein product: CASSWDHSYNEQFF.

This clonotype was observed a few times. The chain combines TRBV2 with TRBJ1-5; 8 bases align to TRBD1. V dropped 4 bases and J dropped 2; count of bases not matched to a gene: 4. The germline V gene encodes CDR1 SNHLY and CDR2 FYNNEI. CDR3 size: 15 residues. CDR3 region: CASSGGQGGNQPQHF. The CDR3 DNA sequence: TGTGCCAGCAGTGGAGGACAGGGAGGCAATCAGCCCCAGCATTTT.

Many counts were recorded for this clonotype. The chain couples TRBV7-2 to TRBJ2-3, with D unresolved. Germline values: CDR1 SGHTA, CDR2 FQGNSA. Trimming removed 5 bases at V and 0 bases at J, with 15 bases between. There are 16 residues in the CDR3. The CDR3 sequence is CASSQLWRTSTDTQYF. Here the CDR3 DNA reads TGTGCCAGCAGCCAATTGTGGCGTACAAGCACAGATACGCAGTATTTT. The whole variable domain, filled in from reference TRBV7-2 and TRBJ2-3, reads GAGVSQSPSNKVTEKGKDVELRCDPISGHTALYWYRQSLGQGLEFLIYFQGNSAPDKSGLPSDRFSAERTGGSVSTLTIQRTQQEDSAVYLCASSQLWRTSTDTQYFGPGTRLTVL.

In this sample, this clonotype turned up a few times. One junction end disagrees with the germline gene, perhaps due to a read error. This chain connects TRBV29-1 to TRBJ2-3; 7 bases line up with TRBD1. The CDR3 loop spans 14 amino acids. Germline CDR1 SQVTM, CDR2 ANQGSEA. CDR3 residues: CSVEGGAKTDTQYF. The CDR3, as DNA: TGCAGCGTCGAAGGGGGCGCGAAGACAGATACGCAGTATTTT.

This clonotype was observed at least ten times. As DNA, the CDR3 is TGTGCCAGCAGTCAGGACAGGGCTGGCTACACCTTC. Translating it yields CASSQDRAGYTF. This chain uses TRBV12-3 or TRBV12-4 with TRBJ1-2; TRBD1 agrees at 8 bases. The CDR3 sequence is 12 residues long. Trimming removed 5 bases from V and 7 bases from J; junction bases left unmatched: 3.

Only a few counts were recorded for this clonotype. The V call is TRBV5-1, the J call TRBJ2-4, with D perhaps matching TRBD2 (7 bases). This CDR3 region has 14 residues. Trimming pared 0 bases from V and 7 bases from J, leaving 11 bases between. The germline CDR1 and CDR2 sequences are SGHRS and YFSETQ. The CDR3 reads CASSLGTAGNIQYF. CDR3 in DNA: TGCGCCAGCAGCTTGGGGACAGCGGGGAACATTCAGTACTTC. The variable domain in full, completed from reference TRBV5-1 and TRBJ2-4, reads KAGVTQTPRYLIKTRGQQVTLSCSPISGHRSVSWYQQTPGQGLQFLFEYFSETQRNKGNFPGRFSGRQFSNSRSEMNVSTLELGDSALYLCASSLGTAGNIQYFGAGTRLSVL.

The CDR3 loop is CSARTGRNQETQYF. The CDR3 bases are TGCAGTGCTAGGACAGGGAGAAATCAAGAGACCCAGTACTTC. The rearrangement uses TRBV20-1 and TRBJ2-5, with 7 bases that match TRBD1. The length of the CDR3 is 14 residues. The germline gives CDR1 DFQATT, CDR2 SNEGSKA (reference sequence). V lost 3 bases, J lost 2 bases, and 6 bases stayed unmatched.

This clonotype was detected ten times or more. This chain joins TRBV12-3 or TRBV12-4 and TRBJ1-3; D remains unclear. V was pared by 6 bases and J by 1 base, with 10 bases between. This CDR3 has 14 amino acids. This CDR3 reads CASRRTESGNTIYF. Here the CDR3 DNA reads TGTGCCAGCAGGCGAACTGAGTCTGGAAACACCATATATTTT.

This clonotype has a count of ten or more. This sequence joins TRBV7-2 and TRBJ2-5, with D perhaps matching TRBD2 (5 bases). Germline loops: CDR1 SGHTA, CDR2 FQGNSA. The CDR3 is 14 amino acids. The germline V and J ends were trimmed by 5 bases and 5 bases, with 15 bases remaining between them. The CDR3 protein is CASSRRGSGETQYF. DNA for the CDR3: TGTGCCAGCAGCCGTAGAGGGAGTGGTGAGACCCAGTACTTC.

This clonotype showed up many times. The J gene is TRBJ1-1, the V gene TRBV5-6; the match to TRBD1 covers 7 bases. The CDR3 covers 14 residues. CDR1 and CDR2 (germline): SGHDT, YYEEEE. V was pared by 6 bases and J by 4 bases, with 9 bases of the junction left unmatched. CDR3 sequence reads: CASTLGQVGTEAFF. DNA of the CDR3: TGTGCCAGCACCCTCGGACAGGTGGGCACTGAAGCTTTCTTT. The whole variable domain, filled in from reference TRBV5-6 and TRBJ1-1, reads DAGVTQSPTHLIKTRGQQVTLRCSPKSGHDTVSWYQQALGQGPQFIFQYYEEEERQRGNFPDRFSGHQFPNYSSELNVNALLLGDSALYLCASTLGQVGTEAFFGQGTRLTVV.

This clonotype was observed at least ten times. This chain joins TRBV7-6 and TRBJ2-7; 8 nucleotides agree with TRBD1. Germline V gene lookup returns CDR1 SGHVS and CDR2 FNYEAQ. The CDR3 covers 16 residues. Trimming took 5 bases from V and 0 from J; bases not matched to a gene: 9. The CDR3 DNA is TGTGCCAGCAGCCCCAGGACAGGGTCCAGCTCCTACGAGCAGTACTTC. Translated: CASSPRTGSSSYEQYF.

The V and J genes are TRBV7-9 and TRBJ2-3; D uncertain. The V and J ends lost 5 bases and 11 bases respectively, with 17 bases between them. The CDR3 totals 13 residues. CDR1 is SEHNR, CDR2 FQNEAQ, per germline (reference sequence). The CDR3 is CASSQSFVVGQYF. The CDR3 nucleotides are TGTGCCAGCAGCCAGTCGTTCGTAGTTGGGCAGTATTTT.

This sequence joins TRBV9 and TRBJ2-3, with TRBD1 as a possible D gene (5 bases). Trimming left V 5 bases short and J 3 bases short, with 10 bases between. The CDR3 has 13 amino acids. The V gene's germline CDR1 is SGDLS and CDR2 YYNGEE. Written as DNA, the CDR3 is TGTGCCAGCAGTAAACAGGTGACAGATACGCAGTATTTT. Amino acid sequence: CASSKQVTDTQYF. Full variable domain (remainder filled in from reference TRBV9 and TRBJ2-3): DSGVTQTPKHLITATGQRVTLRCSPRSGDLSVYWYQQSLDQGLQFLIQYYNGEERAKGNILERFSAQQFPDLHSELNLSSLELGDSALYFCASSKQVTDTQYFGPGTRLTVL.